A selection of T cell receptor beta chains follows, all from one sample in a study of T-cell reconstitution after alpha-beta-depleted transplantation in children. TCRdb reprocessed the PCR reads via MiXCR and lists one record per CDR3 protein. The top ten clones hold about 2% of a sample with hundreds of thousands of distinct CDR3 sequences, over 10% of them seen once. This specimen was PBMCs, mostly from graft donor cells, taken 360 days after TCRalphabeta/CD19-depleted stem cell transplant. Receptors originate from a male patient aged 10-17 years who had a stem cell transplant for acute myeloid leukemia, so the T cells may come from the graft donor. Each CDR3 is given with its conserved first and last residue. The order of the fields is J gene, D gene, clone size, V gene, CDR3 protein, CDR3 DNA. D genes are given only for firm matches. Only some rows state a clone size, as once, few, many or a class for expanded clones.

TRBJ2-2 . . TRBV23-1 CASTPLRKSGELFF TGCGCCAGCACCCCCCTTCGGAAATCCGGGGAGCTGTTTTTT
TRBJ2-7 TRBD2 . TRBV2 CASSTGTSGPYEQYF TGTGCCAGCAGTACCGGGACTAGCGGACCCTACGAGCAGTACTTC
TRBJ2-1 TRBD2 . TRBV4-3 CASSQRETSGSPWDNEQFF TGCGCCAGCAGCCAGCGGGAGACTAGCGGGAGTCCCTGGGACAATGAGCAGTTCTTC
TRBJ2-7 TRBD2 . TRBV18 CASSPPASGRNEQYF TGTGCCAGCTCACCACCGGCTAGCGGGAGGAACGAGCAGTACTTC
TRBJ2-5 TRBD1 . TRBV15 CATSSGTGGAETQYF TGTGCCACCAGCTCTGGGACAGGGGGCGCTGAGACCCAGTACTTC
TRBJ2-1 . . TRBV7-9 CASSRLLLAVGDYYNEQFF TGTGCCAGCAGCCGCCTCCTCCTGGCTGTGGGAGACTATTACAATGAGCAGTTCTTC
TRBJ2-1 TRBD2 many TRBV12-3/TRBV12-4 CASTFTSGRFPRNNEQFF TGTGCCAGCACCTTTACTAGCGGGAGATTTCCGAGAAACAATGAGCAGTTCTTC
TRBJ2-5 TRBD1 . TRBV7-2 CASSLDRGLSETQYF TGTGCCAGCAGCTTGGACAGGGGGCTGTCAGAGACCCAGTACTTC
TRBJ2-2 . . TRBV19 CASSIGGQPTHPWELFF TGTGCCAGTAGTATAGGGGGACAACCCACCCATCCCTGGGAGCTGTTTTTT
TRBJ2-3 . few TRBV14 CASSQARASRPTDTQYF TGTGCCAGCAGCCAGGCCCGGGCTAGCCGGCCCACAGATACGCAGTATTTT
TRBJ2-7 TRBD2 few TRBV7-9 CASSFASGMIYEQYF TGTGCCAGCAGCTTCGCTAGCGGGATGATCTACGAGCAGTACTTC
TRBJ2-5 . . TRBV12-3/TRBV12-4 CASSLAHGRETQYF TGTGCCAGCAGTTTAGCGCACGGTCGGGAGACCCAGTACTTC
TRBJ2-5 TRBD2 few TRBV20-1 CSAREWSGSKETQYF TGCAGTGCTAGGGAATGGAGCGGGAGCAAGGAGACCCAGTACTTC
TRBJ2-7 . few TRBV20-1 CSALKGAVYEQYF TGCAGTGCCCTGAAAGGAGCGGTCTACGAGCAGTACTTC
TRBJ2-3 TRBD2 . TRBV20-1 CSASPGLAGPDTQYF TGCAGTGCTAGTCCGGGACTAGCGGGACCGGATACGCAGTATTTT
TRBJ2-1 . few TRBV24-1 CATSDPRETNEQFF TGTGCCACCAGTGATCCCCGGGAGACCAATGAGCAGTTCTTC
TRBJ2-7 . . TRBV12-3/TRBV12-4 CASSFPRESYEQYF TGTGCCAGCAGTTTCCCCAGGGAGAGCTACGAGCAGTACTTC